Below are 7 T cell receptor beta chains sequenced from a single sample in a study of beta chain features in type 1 diabetes. The entirety of the isolated RNA underwent reverse transcription, so expressed TCRB transcripts were sequenced. The assay was immunoSEQ multiplex PCR, and TCRdb's table has in-frame clones only and misses some. The sample lists hundreds of thousands of clones; about 70% were seen once. The sample taken for sequencing was naive CD4+ T cells from blood. The receptors were sampled from a man aged 25-40 years in good health.

This rearrangement joins TRBV27 to TRBJ2-5; tentatively, D is TRBD1 or TRBD2 (5 bases each). Germline-derived CDR1 and CDR2 are MNHEY and SMNVEV (reference sequence). The CDR3 has 15 amino acids. Trimming took off 6 bases at V and 4 bases at J, with 18 bases between the two ends. CDR3 in DNA: TGTGCCAGCAGCCCCCGGGGCAGGGTTGGAGAGACCCAGTACTTC. It codes for CASSPRGRVGETQYF.

The chain carries TRBV28 and TRBJ2-2; D unclear. Germline CDR1 and CDR2: MDHEN and SYDVKM. Trimming took off 5 bases at V and 6 bases at J, with 7 bases between the two ends. The CDR3 has 12 amino acids. CDR3 nucleotides: TGTGCCAGCAGTCCGATTTCCGGGGAGCTGTTTTTT. Residues: CASSPISGELFF.

This rearrangement joins TRBV30 to TRBJ2-1, with D tentatively TRBD2 (7 bases). With 6 bases removed from V and 12 bases from J, the gap between germline ends came to 27 bases. Germline-derived CDR1 and CDR2 are GTSNPN and SVGIG (reference sequence). The CDR3 has 15 residues. The CDR3 loop reads CACEAGSYTGGGQFF. The DNA for the CDR3 is TGTGCCTGTGAAGCGGGGAGCTACACTGGAGGGGGGCAGTTCTTC.

This clone is a singleton in its sample. Other DNA sequences in this specimen translate into the identical CDR3. The chain couples TRBV25-1 to TRBJ2-7; no firm D call. This CDR3 spans 11 amino acids. Germline V gene lookup returns CDR1 MGHDK and CDR2 SYGVNS. V lost 5 bases, J lost 3 bases, and 5 bases lay in between. The CDR3 region has the DNA TGTGCCAGCAGTCCTCTCTACGAGCAGTACTTC. Its protein product is CASSPLYEQYF.

The V gene is TRBV7-2, the J gene TRBJ2-3; possibly TRBD2 for D (6 bases). The germline V and J ends were trimmed by 5 bases and 4 bases, with 16 bases remaining between them. The CDR3 has 15 amino acids. Germline V gene sequence: CDR1 SGHTA, CDR2 FQGNSA. DNA of the CDR3: TGTGCCAGCAGCCAGGAGGGGCAGAACGCAGATACGCAGTATTTT. This encodes CASSQEGQNADTQYF.

This chain links TRBV10-3 with TRBJ2-7, with 7 bases fitting TRBD1. The length of the CDR3 is 14 residues. The germline gives CDR1 ENHRY, CDR2 SYGVKD. With V trimmed by 6 bases and J by 4 bases, 9 bases remained unmatched. The DNA of the CDR3 is TGTGCCATCAGCTCCGGACAGGACGGGTACGAGCAGTACTTC. Amino acids: CAISSGQDGYEQYF.

This chain uses TRBV28 with TRBJ2-7; D not resolved. V was clipped by 5 bases and J by 3 bases, with 2 bases between them. CDR1 and CDR2 (germline): MDHEN, SYDVKM. The CDR3 runs to 10 residues. In nucleotides, the CDR3 is TGTGCCAGCAGTGGCTACGAGCAGTACTTC. Translating it yields CASSGYEQYF.